The 15 T cell receptor beta chains listed next were all sequenced from one sample in a study of blood T cell repertoires in COVID-19. Generated by immunoSEQ multiplex PCR, the TCRdb table keeps only in-frame clones and is missing some. The sample includes over 150,000 clones, more than 75% of them seen just once. The sequenced sample was peripheral blood. Receptor source: a woman aged 80 or older with COVID-19, enrolled during active disease.

J is TRBJ1-1 and V is TRBV25-1; 7 positions agree with TRBD1. The ends lost 7 bases at V and 0 bases at J; junction bases unmatched: 8. This CDR3 is built from 15 residues. Germline CDR1 and CDR2: MGHDK and SYGVNS. The CDR3 is CASKPTGFMNTEAFF. CDR3 nucleotides: TGTGCCAGCAAACCGACAGGGTTCATGAACACTGAAGCTTTCTTT.

This clone occurred once. The V call is TRBV3-1 (or the pseudogene TRBV3-2), the J call TRBJ2-2; perhaps TRBD2 as D (6 bases). Germline loops: CDR1 LGHDT, CDR2 YNNKEL (reference sequence). The ends were cut back, 3 bases at V and 0 bases at J, with 11 bases in the middle. This CDR3 is 16 amino acids long. DNA for the CDR3: TGTGCCAGCAGCCAGGGGGGTCTATCGAACACCGGGGAGCTGTTTTTT. This translates into CASSQGGLSNTGELFF.

This clone came up once. The chain employs TRBV28 and TRBJ2-7; D possibly corresponds to TRBD2 (5 bases). With 6 bases removed from V and 6 bases from J, the gap between germline ends came to 12 bases. Germline lookup yields CDR1 MDHEN and CDR2 SYDVKM. The CDR3 is made up of 12 amino acids. The CDR3 reads CASSPPGFEQYF. CDR3 DNA: TGTGCCAGCAGCCCCCCGGGGTTCGAGCAGTACTTC.

V gene TRBV7-8 combines with J gene TRBJ1-1; D is unclear. Germline loops: CDR1 SGHVS, CDR2 FQNEAQ. Trimming shortened V by 5 bases and J by 5 bases, and 12 bases separated the two germline ends. The CDR3 is 13 amino acids. The CDR3 here is CASSPRQKTEAFF. DNA of the CDR3: TGTGCCAGCAGCCCGAGACAAAAAACTGAAGCTTTCTTT.

In regard to this clone: The same CDR3 is also encoded by other DNA sequences in this sample. The chain employs TRBV6-2 or TRBV6-3 and TRBJ2-1; TRBD2 matches 9 bases. The CDR3 is 15 amino acids. V was clipped by 5 bases and J by 5 bases; unmatched bases: 7. Germline V CDR1 and CDR2: MNHEY, SVGEGT. CDR3 loop: CASSNSGRAHNEQFF. CDR3 DNA sequence: TGTGCCAGCAGTAATAGCGGGAGAGCCCACAATGAGCAGTTCTTC.

This clone came up once. The chain employs TRBV6-5 and TRBJ1-5; D gene unclear. The CDR3 has 15 residues. Germline assignment: CDR1 MNHEY and CDR2 SVGAGI. V was trimmed by 7 bases and J by 0 bases, leaving 13 bases between them. CDR3 coding DNA: TGTGCCAGCATAGCATTATTTAATAGCAATCAGCCCCAGCATTTT. It is translated as CASIALFNSNQPQHF.

This clone was seen just once. The chain joins TRBV6-6 to TRBJ2-1; the D gene is possibly TRBD1 (5 bases). Germline V gene sequence: CDR1 MNHNY, CDR2 SVGAGI (reference sequence). V lost 5 bases, J lost 10 bases, and 18 bases lay in between. This CDR3 is 14 amino acids long. The CDR3 sequence is CASSRQTDRNEQFF. The CDR3 DNA sequence: TGTGCCAGCAGTCGCCAGACAGATAGGAACGAGCAGTTCTTC.

This sequence joins TRBV12-3 or TRBV12-4 and TRBJ1-3, with 9 bases that match TRBD1. The CDR3 spans 13 residues. V lost 5 bases, J lost 5 bases, and 1 base stayed unmatched. CDR3 amino acids: CASSGTGRNTIYF. DNA for the CDR3: TGTGCCAGCAGTGGGACAGGGAGAAACACCATATATTTT.

V gene TRBV19 combines with J gene TRBJ1-1, with 7 nucleotides matching TRBD1. V lost 5 bases to trimming and J lost 2 bases; unmatched junction nucleotides: 11. Germline V gene sequence: CDR1 LNHDA, CDR2 SQIVND (reference sequence). There are 16 residues in the CDR3. The CDR3 region is CASSLLAGGRNTEAFF. DNA of the CDR3: TGTGCCAGTAGTCTCTTGGCAGGGGGGCGAAACACTGAAGCTTTCTTT.

The chain is built from TRBV5-1 and TRBJ1-6; tentatively, D is TRBD1 (6 bases). The CDR3 loop spans 16 amino acids. V was trimmed by 0 bases and J by 12 bases, leaving 19 bases between them. Germline V lookup: CDR1 SGHRS, CDR2 YFSETQ. CDR3 DNA sequence: TGCGCCAGCAGCTTGGTTCTCGGGACACAAGGGCAACCCCTCCACTTT. This encodes CASSLVLGTQGQPLHF.

DNA for the CDR3: TGTGCCAGCAAAGGGACAGGGGGTGAAGCTTTCTTT. The encoded protein is CASKGTGGEAFF. The chain has TRBV28 and TRBJ1-1, with 11 bases aligning to TRBD1. The CDR3 spans 12 residues. Looked up from germline, CDR1 is MDHEN and CDR2 is SYDVKM. V lost 7 bases and J lost 7; bases outside the gene matches: 2.

The chain has TRBV2 and TRBJ2-1, with 9 bases that match TRBD1. CDR1 is SNHLY, CDR2 FYNNEI, per germline. V dropped 6 bases and J dropped 10; count of bases not matched to a gene: 10. This CDR3 comprises 14 residues. CDR3 coding DNA: TGTGCCAGCAGAAATAACAGGGGGCGCGGAGAGCAGTTCTTC. It translates to CASRNNRGRGEQFF.

In this sample, this clone turned up once. The V call is TRBV7-9, the J call TRBJ1-4; D gene ambiguous. The CDR3 runs 15 residues. The V gene's germline CDR1 is SEHNR and CDR2 FQNEAQ (reference sequence). With 3 bases removed from V and 5 bases from J, the gap between germline ends came to 13 bases. The chain's CDR3 is CASSLGPRRNEKLFF. The CDR3 DNA is TGTGCCAGCAGCTTGGGTCCTAGGCGGAATGAAAAACTGTTTTTT. Supplemented by reference TRBV7-9 and TRBJ1-4, the full variable domain reads DTGVSQNPRHKITKRGQNVTFRCDPISEHNRLYWYRQTLGQGPEFLTYFQNEAQLEKSRLLSDRFSAERPKGSFSTLEIQRTEQGDSAMYLCASSLGPRRNEKLFFGSGTQLSVL.

J is TRBJ1-1 and V is TRBV3-1 (or the pseudogene TRBV3-2); maybe TRBD1 (5 bases). CDR3 size: 13 residues. V was shortened by 7 bases and J by 1 base, with 10 bases between the two germline ends. CDR1 and CDR2 (germline): LGHDT, YNNKEL (reference sequence). The CDR3 protein is CASTPTANTEAFF. The CDR3, as DNA: TGTGCCAGCACCCCGACAGCGAACACTGAAGCTTTCTTT.

The V call is TRBV27, the J call TRBJ2-7; TRBD2 aligns across 13 bases. J lost 11 bases, V lost 4 bases, and 8 bases had no gene match. This CDR3 has 14 residues. Germline lookup yields CDR1 MNHEY and CDR2 SMNVEV (reference sequence). This CDR3 reads CASSSWTSGSAEYF. The CDR3 DNA follows: TGTGCCAGCAGTTCATGGACTAGCGGGAGTGCTGAGTACTTC.